The next 27 T cell receptor beta chains were all read from a single sample in a study of blood T cell repertoires in COVID-19. The table came from immunoSEQ multiplex PCR; TCRdb's copy has only in-frame clones and leaves some out. The sample includes some 100,000 clones, over 75% of them seen just once. Sequencing was performed on peripheral blood. Receptors originate from a woman under 40 with acute or convalescent COVID-19.

V usage is TRBV7-2 and J usage is TRBJ1-4, with 9 positions matching TRBD1. The V gene's germline CDR1 is SGHTA and CDR2 FQGNSA. The CDR3 is 18 amino acids. V lost 3 bases and J lost 5; bases outside the gene matches: 13. The DNA of the CDR3 is TGTGCCAGCAGCTTTGGGGACAGGGTGGGGGAGGGGAATGAAAAACTGTTTTTT. Its translation is CASSFGDRVGEGNEKLFF.

This chain uses TRBV7-3 with TRBJ1-1; D is possibly TRBD1 (5 bases). The CDR3 sequence is 13 residues long. V was pared by 2 bases and J by 1 base, with 5 bases between. Germline V gene sequence: CDR1 SGHTA, CDR2 FQGTGA. The CDR3 sequence: CASSLQGNTEAFF. The CDR3 DNA is TGTGCCAGCAGCTTACAGGGGAACACTGAAGCTTTCTTT.

V gene TRBV12-3 or TRBV12-4 combines with J gene TRBJ2-1; D is unresolved. The CDR3 extends over 13 amino acids. V was pared by 7 bases and J by 1 base, with 8 bases between. CDR3 region: CASMPGSYNEQFF. CDR3 nucleotide sequence: TGTGCCAGCATGCCGGGTTCCTACAATGAGCAGTTCTTC.

This clone appeared a single time. The J gene is TRBJ1-5, the V gene TRBV6-5; D might be TRBD1 (6 bases). V shed 6 bases and J shed 7 bases, with 13 bases lying between them. The CDR3 extends over 13 amino acids. Germline V CDR1 and CDR2: MNHEY, SVGAGI. CDR3 sequence (DNA): TGTGCCAGCAGCGACACGGACAGACAGCCCCAGCATTTT. Translating it yields CASSDTDRQPQHF.

CDR3 sequence: CASTENWPGAEAFF. DNA of the CDR3: TGTGCCAGCACAGAGAATTGGCCGGGGGCTGAAGCTTTCTTT. This rearrangement joins TRBV11-3 to TRBJ1-1; D possibly corresponds to TRBD1 (5 bases). The CDR3 runs to 14 residues. Per germline, CDR1 SGHNT and CDR2 YENEEA. V lost 7 bases to trimming and J lost 6 bases, with 18 bases between them.

J is TRBJ2-7 and V is TRBV12-5, with D unclear. CDR1 is LGHNT and CDR2 is FRNRAP in the germline V gene. The ends were cut back, 0 bases at V and 2 bases at J, with 14 bases in the middle. CDR3 size: 16 residues. CDR3: CASGLVQSQAPYEQYF. CDR3 bases: TGTGCTAGTGGTTTGGTACAGAGTCAAGCCCCCTACGAGCAGTACTTC.

The V call is TRBV7-2, the J call TRBJ2-7, with 10 bases that match TRBD2. Trimming cost V 5 bases and J 2 bases; bases outside gene matches: 6. The germline V gene has CDR1 SGHTA and CDR2 FQGNSA. The CDR3 is 15 residues long. CDR3: CASSRRSGGAYEQYF. Written as DNA, the CDR3 is TGTGCCAGCAGCCGCCGGAGCGGGGGGGCCTACGAGCAGTACTTC.

The chain couples TRBV6-5 to TRBJ1-5; 10 bases map to TRBD1. V trimming: 8 bases; J trimming: 1 base; junction bases outside the gene matches: 2. Per germline, CDR1 MNHEY and CDR2 SVGAGI. The CDR3 runs 14 residues. The CDR3 DNA is TGTGCCAGCGGGACAGGGGCGAGCAATCAGCCCCAGCATTTT. This codes for CASGTGASNQPQHF.

CDR3 DNA: TGTGCCAGCTCAAGATCGAACACTGAAGCTTTCTTT. It specifies CASSRSNTEAFF. This chain uses TRBV30 with TRBJ1-1; D unclear. CDR1 and CDR2 (germline): GTSNPN, SVGIG (reference sequence). This CDR3 has 12 residues. The V and J ends lost 8 bases and 1 base respectively, with 11 bases between them.

V is TRBV5-1 and J is TRBJ2-7, with D possibly TRBD2 on 5 matching bases. Germline lookup yields CDR1 SGHRS and CDR2 YFSETQ. V was trimmed by 0 bases and J by 2 bases, leaving 9 bases between them. The CDR3 is 14 residues long. The CDR3 nucleotides are TGCGCCAGCAGCTTGGGGGTGGGAGCCTACGAGCAGTACTTC. Protein sequence: CASSLGVGAYEQYF.

This sequence joins TRBV5-1 and TRBJ2-7, with 9 positions matching TRBD2. The V and J ends lost 2 bases and 6 bases, in that order; junction bases with no gene match: 6. The CDR3 has 14 residues. Germline CDR1 and CDR2: SGHRS and YFSETQ. CDR3 protein: CASSFASGVREQYF. The DNA of the CDR3 is TGCGCCAGCAGCTTCGCTAGCGGGGTGCGCGAGCAGTACTTC.

As concerns this clone: Within the sample, other DNA sequences also encode this same CDR3. The rearrangement uses TRBV12-3 or TRBV12-4 and TRBJ1-1; possible D gene TRBD1, 6 bases. The CDR3 contains 13 residues. V gave up 4 bases and J gave up 4 bases, with 10 bases separating them. The CDR3 nucleotides are TGTGCCAGCAGTTCTACAGGGAGCACTGAAGCTTTCTTT. This codes for CASSSTGSTEAFF.

The J gene is TRBJ2-7, the V gene TRBV7-9; 9 positions agree with TRBD1. Looked up from germline, CDR1 is SEHNR and CDR2 is FQNEAQ (reference sequence). The ends lost 5 bases at V and 2 bases at J; junction bases unmatched: 7. The CDR3 contains 15 residues. Written as DNA, the CDR3 is TGTGCCAGCAGCCTAGGACAGGGGCTCACCTACGAGCAGTACTTC. Translating gives CASSLGQGLTYEQYF.

This chain uses TRBV11-1 with TRBJ1-1; 9 bases align to TRBD1. This CDR3 comprises 16 residues. The germline V gene has CDR1 SGHAT and CDR2 FQDESV (reference sequence). The J segment lost 6 bases and the V segment lost 6 bases, leaving 14 bases of the junction unmatched. DNA of the CDR3: TGTGCCAGCAGTTTTCCAACACAGGGGGCACTGGCTGAAGCTTTCTTT. Encoded protein: CASSFPTQGALAEAFF.

J is TRBJ2-6 and V is TRBV4-1, with 7 bases identical to TRBD1. Germline V lookup: CDR1 MGHRA, CDR2 YSYEKL. The CDR3 is 18 residues long. Trimming took 0 bases from V and 0 from J; bases not matched to a gene: 5. The CDR3 reads CASSQEGTEISGANVLTF. CDR3 DNA: TGCGCCAGCAGCCAAGAGGGGACAGAAATCTCTGGGGCCAACGTCCTGACTTTC.

The chain is built from TRBV7-8 and TRBJ2-2, with D perhaps TRBD1 (6 bases). Germline V gives CDR1 SGHVS, CDR2 FQNEAQ. This CDR3 has 14 residues. The germline V and J ends were trimmed by 4 bases and 4 bases, with 10 bases remaining between them. The CDR3 DNA reads as TGTGCCAGCAGCTCTGGACAGCTCACCGGGGAGCTGTTTTTT. Protein sequence: CASSSGQLTGELFF.

The rearrangement links TRBV2 to TRBJ2-7, with D maybe TRBD1 (6 bases). The V end was cut by 3 bases, the J end by 5 bases, with 11 bases between. The CDR3 is 13 residues long. Germline V CDR1 and CDR2: SNHLY, FYNNEI. CDR3 loop: CASSEGARNEQYF. The DNA for the CDR3 is TGTGCCAGCAGTGAGGGGGCTCGGAACGAGCAGTACTTC.

The rearrangement links TRBV7-8 to TRBJ1-2; the match to TRBD1 covers 8 bases. The CDR3 consists of 17 residues. V was pared by 5 bases and J by 6 bases, with 17 bases of the junction left unmatched. Germline V gene sequence: CDR1 SGHVS, CDR2 FQNEAQ. The CDR3 here is CASSQTRDRNPQNGYTF. CDR3 sequence (DNA): TGTGCCAGCAGCCAGACCCGGGACAGGAACCCCCAAAATGGCTACACCTTC.

V usage is TRBV6-5 and J usage is TRBJ2-7, with D possibly matching TRBD1 (5 bases). CDR1 and CDR2 (germline): MNHEY, SVGAGI. With 2 bases removed from V and 6 bases from J, the gap between germline ends came to 8 bases. The CDR3 has 12 residues. CDR3 DNA sequence: TGTGCCAGCAGTTACCCAGGGTCCGAGCAGTACTTC. Translating it yields CASSYPGSEQYF.

V and J are TRBV5-1 and TRBJ1-2, with a possible D match to TRBD1 (6 bases). In germline, CDR1 is SGHRS, CDR2 YFSETQ. The CDR3 has 14 residues. V was pared by 0 bases and J by 8 bases, with 14 bases between. The CDR3 protein is CASSLGLGAQGYTF. DNA of the CDR3: TGCGCCAGCAGCTTGGGCCTGGGGGCGCAAGGCTACACCTTC.

The chain links TRBV9 to TRBJ2-1; 14 positions match TRBD2. Trimming at V came to 0 bases and at J to 10 bases, leaving 6 bases not matched to a gene. The CDR3 totals 16 residues. Per germline, CDR1 SGDLS and CDR2 YYNGEE. CDR3 in amino acids: CASSVVGGLAGEEQFF. Written as DNA, the CDR3 is TGTGCCAGCAGCGTAGTAGGGGGACTAGCGGGGGAAGAGCAGTTCTTC.

The chain couples TRBV2 to TRBJ1-3, with 12 bases fitting TRBD1. J was trimmed by 3 bases and V by 7 bases; bases with no gene match: 7. The CDR3 extends over 16 amino acids. Germline V gene sequence: CDR1 SNHLY, CDR2 FYNNEI. The CDR3 nucleotides read TGTGCCAGCACCGGGGACAGGGGGCTTATTGGAAACACCATATATTTT. Residues: CASTGDRGLIGNTIYF.

The chain combines TRBV15 with TRBJ1-5, with D possibly being TRBD1 (5 bases). The CDR3 totals 12 residues. Germline-derived CDR1 and CDR2 are LNHNV and YYDKDF (reference sequence). The V gene lost 9 bases and the J gene lost 4 bases, with 10 bases spanning the gap. The CDR3 protein is CATATDNQPQHF. CDR3 coding DNA: TGTGCCACGGCGACAGATAATCAGCCCCAGCATTTT.

The chain combines TRBV4-2 with TRBJ2-7; D is undetermined. This CDR3 has 13 amino acids. The V gene lost 1 base and the J gene lost 0 bases, with 4 bases spanning the gap. CDR1 is LGHNA, CDR2 YNFKEQ, per germline. The CDR3 sequence is CASSQAVSYEQYF. In DNA form, the CDR3 reads TGTGCCAGCAGCCAAGCCGTCTCCTACGAGCAGTACTTC.

The chain combines TRBV6-1 with TRBJ1-1; D gene ambiguous. This CDR3 spans 12 amino acids. The germline CDR1 and CDR2 sequences are MNHNS and SASEGT. Trimming left V 2 bases short and J 7 bases short, with 8 bases between. The CDR3, as DNA: TGTGCCAGCAGTGAATGGGCGCTTGAAGCTTTCTTT. Translating gives CASSEWALEAFF.

The chain joins TRBV6-5 to TRBJ2-1, with 10 bases lining up with TRBD1. The CDR3 runs 15 residues. CDR1 is MNHEY, CDR2 SVGAGI, per germline. Unmatched junction bases numbered 11, after V lost 9 bases and J lost 6 bases. The CDR3 bases are TGTGCCAGTGGGCCCGGGACAGGGGCCTTCAATGAGCAGTTCTTC. Translating gives CASGPGTGAFNEQFF.

The genes are TRBV7-9 and TRBJ1-1, with D unresolved. CDR3 length equals 11 residues. Germline CDR1 SEHNR, CDR2 FQNEAQ (reference sequence). V lost 3 bases to trimming and J lost 9 bases, with 8 bases between them. The CDR3 nucleotides are TGTGCCAGCAGCTTGGACTACCAAGCTTTCTTT. Its protein is CASSLDYQAFF.